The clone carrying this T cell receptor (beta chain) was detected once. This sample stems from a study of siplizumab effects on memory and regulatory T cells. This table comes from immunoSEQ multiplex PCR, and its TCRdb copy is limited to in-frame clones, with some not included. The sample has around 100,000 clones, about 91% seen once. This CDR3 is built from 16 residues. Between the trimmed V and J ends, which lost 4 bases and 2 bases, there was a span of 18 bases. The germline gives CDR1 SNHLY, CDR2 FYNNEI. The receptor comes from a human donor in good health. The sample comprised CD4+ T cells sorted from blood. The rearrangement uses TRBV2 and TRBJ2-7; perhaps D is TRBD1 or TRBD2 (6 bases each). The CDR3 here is CASSVWGAPGAYEQYF. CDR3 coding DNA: TGTGCCAGCAGTGTTTGGGGGGCCCCCGGCGCCTACGAGCAGTACTTC.